A single sample gave rise to the 12 T cell receptor beta chains below, sequenced in a study of shared clonotypes between healthy human individuals. Measured with immunoSEQ multiplex PCR; TCRdb has only the in-frame clones, and not every one. Of fewer than 2.5 million clones listed, approximately 94% are singletons. The sample consisted of naive CD4+ T cells from PBMCs. As for subset: CD45RA+ positively selected. Every receptor here comes from a man aged 18-30 years in good health. Some clones in this sample may be carry-over from other donors' samples.

This sequence joins TRBV21-1 and TRBJ2-4; TRBD1, the table's D call, was not compared with the DNA. TRBV21-1 has pseudogene status. The CDR3 has 13 amino acids. As DNA, the CDR3 is TGTGCCAGCAGCAAACCGGGCAGGGACATTCAGTACTTC. As protein: CASSKPGRDIQYF.

The V and J genes are TRBV5-8 and TRBJ1-2, with a possible D match to TRBD1 (6 bases). The CDR3 length is 14 residues. The ends were cut back, 4 bases at V and 7 bases at J, with 17 bases in the middle. CDR1 and CDR2 (germline): SGHTS, YDEGEE. CDR3 sequence: CASSPPGRGSGYTF. The CDR3, as DNA: TGTGCCAGCAGCCCACCGGGAAGGGGGTCTGGCTACACCTTC.

The chain employs TRBV7-7 and TRBJ2-7; 10 bases align to TRBD2. Trimming removed 5 bases from V and 0 bases from J; junction bases left unmatched: 7. There are 16 residues in the CDR3. Germline V gene sequence: CDR1 SSHAT, CDR2 FNYEAQ (reference sequence). This chain's CDR3 is CASSGRTSGSSYEQYF. The CDR3, as DNA: TGTGCCAGCAGCGGCAGGACTAGCGGTAGCTCCTACGAGCAGTACTTC. The full variable domain, its missing parts supplied by reference TRBV7-7 and TRBJ2-7, is GAGVSQSPRYKVTKRGQDVTLRCDPISSHATLYWYQQALGQGPEFLTYFNYEAQPDKSGLPSDRFSAERPEGSISTLTIQRTEQRDSAMYRCASSGRTSGSSYEQYFGPGTRLTVT.

This chain uses TRBV15 with TRBJ2-5; the D is unclear. The germline V gene encodes CDR1 LNHNV and CDR2 YYDKDF (reference sequence). CDR3 length: 12 amino acids. V was shortened by 3 bases and J by 3 bases, with 5 bases between the two germline ends. The CDR3 region is CATSSSKETQYF. As DNA, the CDR3 is TGTGCCACCAGCAGCTCAAAAGAGACCCAGTACTTC.

The chain uses TRBV9 and TRBJ2-3; 8 bases align to TRBD2. The V gene's germline CDR1 is SGDLS and CDR2 YYNGEE. J lost 4 bases, V lost 0 bases, and 13 bases had no gene match. This CDR3 comprises 18 residues. CDR3 DNA: TGTGCCAGCAGCGTAGCCCCTCCGGCTAGCGGGTTTTCAGATACGCAGTATTTT. This codes for CASSVAPPASGFSDTQYF.

The rearrangement joins TRBV2 to TRBJ2-7; no clear D. Germline V gene lookup returns CDR1 SNHLY and CDR2 FYNNEI. The CDR3 length is 12 residues. V lost 6 bases, J lost 2 bases, and 8 bases lay in between. CDR3 amino acids: CASSAAAYEQYF. CDR3 in DNA: TGTGCCAGCAGCGCCGCGGCCTACGAGCAGTACTTC.

The V call is TRBV5-4, the J call TRBJ1-3, with D unclear. CDR3 length: 14 residues. Germline V gene lookup returns CDR1 SGHNT and CDR2 YYREEE (reference sequence). The V and J ends lost 1 base and 0 bases respectively, with 5 bases between them. CDR3 in amino acids: CASSLYASGNTIYF. The CDR3 bases are TGTGCCAGCAGCTTGTATGCCTCTGGAAACACCATATATTTT.

This chain joins TRBV27 and TRBJ2-5; weak D call: TRBD2 (7 bases). Germline V lookup: CDR1 MNHEY, CDR2 SMNVEV (reference sequence). V shed 5 bases and J shed 10 bases, with 17 bases lying between them. The CDR3 has 13 residues. CDR3 amino acids: CASSRGGVGSQYF. For the CDR3, the DNA is TGTGCCAGCAGTAGAGGGGGGGTGGGGAGCCAGTACTTC.

In nucleotides, the CDR3 is TGTGCCAGCAGCTTAGCAATGACATTGAACACTGAAGCTTTCTTT. As protein: CASSLAMTLNTEAFF. The chain links TRBV7-8 to TRBJ1-1, with D unresolved. There are 15 residues in the CDR3. The V end lost 0 bases, the J end lost 0 bases, and 8 bases lay between the germline ends. Per germline, CDR1 SGHVS and CDR2 FQNEAQ.

V gene TRBV11-2 combines with J gene TRBJ1-2; 9 nucleotides match TRBD1. The CDR3 runs 15 residues. Germline V gene data show CDR1 as SGHAT and CDR2 as FQNNGV. V shed 5 bases, J shed 7 bases, and the junction held 11 bases outside the gene matches. The DNA for the CDR3 is TGTGCCAGCAGCCTCCGCACAGGGGGCAGTTCTGGCTACACCTTC. It translates to CASSLRTGGSSGYTF. The variable domain in full, completed from reference TRBV11-2 and TRBJ1-2, reads EAGVAQSPRYKIIEKRQSVAFWCNPISGHATLYWYQQILGQGPKLLIQFQNNGVVDDSQLPKDRFSAERLKGVDSTLKIQPAKLEDSAVYLCASSLRTGGSSGYTFGSGTRLTVV.

This clone was counted a few times. The chain carries TRBV7-9 and TRBJ1-1, with TRBD1 identical over 8 bases. With V trimmed by 3 bases and J by 7 bases, 7 bases remained unmatched. The V gene's germline CDR1 is SEHNR and CDR2 FQNEAQ (reference sequence). The CDR3 length is 14 residues. CDR3 bases: TGTGCCAGCAGCTTCCAGGGGGCGCGGGATGAAGCTTTCTTT. Its protein is CASSFQGARDEAFF.

This rearrangement joins TRBV5-4 to TRBJ1-1; 8 bases line up with TRBD1. Trimming cost V 2 bases and J 4 bases; bases outside gene matches: 7. Per germline, CDR1 SGHNT and CDR2 YYREEE (reference sequence). The CDR3 length is 15 residues. The CDR3 region has the DNA TGTGCCAGCAGCTTTTTGACAGGGGACGTCACTGAAGCTTTCTTT. Amino acids: CASSFLTGDVTEAFF.